The 18 T cell receptor beta chains in this list originate from one sample, sequenced in a study of T cell changes during pregnancy in multiple sclerosis (dated by TCRdb to about 2019). Libraries were made using the immunoSEQ multiplex PCR assay. TCRdb obtained this table from immuneACCESS and retained in-frame rearrangements with V and J assigned. These tables miss some clones; where compared with another copy, unresolved V genes account for less than half of the shortfall, and the remainder is unexplained. This sample comprises 100,000 or so clones, approximately 94% of them detected only once. 2.2% of the sample comes from the top ten. Here the sequenced sample was peripheral blood, taken in the third trimester of pregnancy. These receptors were collected from a female donor with multiple sclerosis, enrolled in a pregnancy study.

The chain links TRBV10-3 to TRBJ1-2; D unresolved. The germline gives CDR1 ENHRY, CDR2 SYGVKD. Deletions cut 0 bases from V and 1 base from J, with 6 bases between. CDR3 length equals 14 residues. CDR3 in amino acids: CAISESEVNYGYTF. DNA for the CDR3: TGTGCCATCAGTGAGTCCGAGGTTAACTATGGCTACACCTTC.

The chain carries TRBV27 and TRBJ1-1, with TRBD1 matching 8 bases. V shed 0 bases and J 4 bases; nucleotides not matched to a gene: 7. This CDR3 contains 16 residues. Germline CDR1 MNHEY, CDR2 SMNVEV (reference sequence). The CDR3 region has the DNA TGTGCCAGCAGTTTATCCGGACAGGGTTTACTCACTGAAGCTTTCTTT. It yields the protein CASSLSGQGLLTEAFF.

This clone has only a few counts. V and J are TRBV6-1 and TRBJ1-2; 9 bases are a match to TRBD1. The trim removed 6 bases at V and 6 bases at J, leaving 2 bases unmatched. From germline, CDR1 is MNHNS and CDR2 SASEGT. The CDR3 contains 12 residues. In nucleotides, the CDR3 is TGTGCCAGCAGGGGACAGGGTGATGGCTACACCTTC. Translating gives CASRGQGDGYTF.

The CDR3 DNA follows: TGCGCCAGCAGCTCACGGGGGGCACAGAACACTGAAGCTTTCTTT. This translates into CASSSRGAQNTEAFF. The chain links TRBV5-1 to TRBJ1-1; D possibly corresponds to TRBD1 (6 bases). The germline gives CDR1 SGHRS, CDR2 YFSETQ. Trimming shortened V by 3 bases and J by 1 base, and 13 bases separated the two germline ends. CDR3 length: 15 residues. The variable domain in full, with the rest retrieved from reference TRBV5-1 and TRBJ1-1, is KAGVTQTPRYLIKTRGQQVTLSCSPISGHRSVSWYQQTPGQGLQFLFEYFSETQRNKGNFPGRFSGRQFSNSRSEMNVSTLELGDSALYLCASSSRGAQNTEAFFGQGTRLTVV.

The chain has TRBV7-8 and TRBJ2-5; D is unresolved. Germline V gene lookup returns CDR1 SGHVS and CDR2 FQNEAQ. This CDR3 has 13 amino acids. Trimming left V 2 bases short and J 4 bases short, with 8 bases between. DNA for the CDR3: TGTGCCAGCAGCTTACTCGCCGGAGAGACCCAGTACTTC. Protein: CASSLLAGETQYF.

This chain joins TRBV10-3 and TRBJ1-2; D uncertain. With 8 bases removed from V and 3 bases from J, the gap between germline ends came to 13 bases. Looked up from germline, CDR1 is ENHRY and CDR2 is SYGVKD. The CDR3 extends over 13 amino acids. The chain's CDR3 is CAIGILGDYGYTF. The CDR3 nucleotides are TGTGCCATCGGAATTCTGGGCGACTATGGCTACACCTTC.

The gene calls are TRBV19 and TRBJ1-5; D perhaps matches TRBD1 (5 bases). Germline-derived CDR1 and CDR2 are LNHDA and SQIVND (reference sequence). Trimming stripped 10 bases from V and 1 base from J, with 14 bases between. The CDR3 sequence is 14 residues long. The CDR3 region is CATQEYRSNQPQHF. In DNA, the CDR3 is TGTGCCACCCAAGAATACAGGAGCAATCAGCCCCAGCATTTT.

This chain links TRBV19 with TRBJ2-1; 10 bases align to TRBD1. V lost 1 base, J lost 4 bases, and 4 bases stayed unmatched. The CDR3 extends over 16 amino acids. CDR1 LNHDA and CDR2 SQIVND come from the germline V gene (reference sequence). The chain's CDR3 is CASSIVWTGGYNEQFF. The CDR3 DNA reads as TGTGCCAGTAGTATAGTGTGGACAGGGGGGTACAATGAGCAGTTCTTC.

The rearrangement links TRBV2 to TRBJ2-7; 7 bases are shared with TRBD1. V was pared by 9 bases and J by 3 bases, with 8 bases of the junction left unmatched. Germline assignment: CDR1 SNHLY and CDR2 FYNNEI. The CDR3 is 13 amino acids. CDR3 coding DNA: TGTGCCAGGGGACAGACCTCGGGCTACGAGCAGTACTTC. It codes for CARGQTSGYEQYF.

The V call is TRBV6-1, the J call TRBJ1-3, with a possible D match to TRBD1 (5 bases). This CDR3 comprises 18 residues. Germline values: CDR1 MNHNS, CDR2 SASEGT. Trimming cost V 4 bases and J 3 bases, with 22 bases left between them. For the CDR3, the DNA is TGTGCCAGCAGTGCCAGCAAGGGGCGTCAGAGAATTGGAAACACCATATATTTT. Its translation is CASSASKGRQRIGNTIYF.

CDR3 amino acids: CASSLRDRGNEQFF. The CDR3 DNA reads TGTGCCAGCAGCTTAAGGGACAGGGGAAATGAGCAGTTCTTC. This sequence joins TRBV5-4 and TRBJ2-1; 10 nucleotides line up with TRBD1. The CDR3 consists of 14 residues. The germline V gene encodes CDR1 SGHNT and CDR2 YYREEE (reference sequence). V was clipped by 2 bases and J by 7 bases; unmatched bases: 3.

The V call is TRBV14, the J call TRBJ2-5; TRBD1 agrees at 12 bases. Per germline, CDR1 SGHDN and CDR2 FVKESK. The CDR3 is 15 residues long. V lost 5 bases to trimming and J lost 11 bases; unmatched junction nucleotides: 12. CDR3 DNA: TGTGCCAGCAGCTATCTGGGACAGGGGGCCGGTGAGCAGTACTTC. It is translated as CASSYLGQGAGEQYF.

V and J are TRBV12-5 and TRBJ2-1; 8 bases are a match to TRBD2. Germline V gene lookup returns CDR1 LGHNT and CDR2 FRNRAP. There are 15 residues in the CDR3. J gave up 8 bases and V 1 base, and 7 bases lay outside the gene matches. CDR3 amino acids: CASGLEAGVVDEQFF. The CDR3 region has the DNA TGTGCTAGTGGTTTGGAAGCGGGAGTTGTAGATGAGCAGTTCTTC.

The chain joins TRBV5-4 to TRBJ2-1; 8 nucleotides align to TRBD1. The J segment lost 2 bases and the V segment lost 4 bases, leaving 5 bases of the junction unmatched. CDR3 length: 15 amino acids. Looked up from germline, CDR1 is SGHNT and CDR2 is YYREEE (reference sequence). CDR3 sequence: CASSDRGLAYNEQFF. The DNA for the CDR3 is TGTGCCAGCAGCGACAGGGGTCTTGCCTACAATGAGCAGTTCTTC. Variable domain in full (rest from reference TRBV5-4 and TRBJ2-1): ETGVTQSPTHLIKTRGQQVTLRCSSQSGHNTVSWYQQALGQGPQFIFQYYREEENGRGNFPPRFSGLQFPNYSSELNVNALELDDSALYLCASSDRGLAYNEQFFGPGTRLTVL.

V is TRBV5-5 and J is TRBJ2-5, with TRBD2 identical over 8 bases. The CDR3 loop spans 15 amino acids. In germline, CDR1 is SGHKS, CDR2 YYEKEE (reference sequence). With V trimmed by 5 bases and J by 1 base, 7 bases remained unmatched. The DNA for the CDR3 is TGTGCCAGCAGGTCGGGGGGGAATCCCCAAGAGACCCAGTACTTC. Its protein is CASRSGGNPQETQYF.

This chain connects TRBV28 to TRBJ1-4, with D unclear. Germline V lookup: CDR1 MDHEN, CDR2 SYDVKM. V was shortened by 5 bases and J by 4 bases, with 17 bases between the two germline ends. This CDR3 has 16 amino acids. The CDR3 loop reads CASSPPRRGYNEKLFF. CDR3 nucleotide sequence: TGTGCCAGCAGTCCCCCCCGCCGAGGATATAATGAAAAACTGTTTTTT.

This clone has a single count. V usage is TRBV29-1 and J usage is TRBJ2-7, with 7 bases identical to TRBD2. The V gene's germline CDR1 is SQVTM and CDR2 ANQGSEA. The V segment lost 7 bases and the J segment 5 bases; nucleotides outside the gene matches: 5. The CDR3 runs to 11 residues. CDR3 in DNA: TGCAGCGGTGGCGGGGGTAACGAGCAGTACTTC. Translating it yields CSGGGGNEQYF.

The V gene is TRBV5-5, the J gene TRBJ2-7, with TRBD2 matching over 7 bases. CDR3 length: 14 residues. V lost 0 bases and J lost 2; bases outside the gene matches: 2. Germline V gene sequence: CDR1 SGHKS, CDR2 YYEKEE (reference sequence). CDR3: CASSLAGGTYEQYF. In DNA, the CDR3 is TGTGCCAGCAGCTTGGCGGGGGGAACCTACGAGCAGTACTTC.